Below, one T cell receptor (beta chain) is given with its context. The antigen remains unidentified. This sample is drawn from a study of shared clonotypes between healthy human individuals. Study results and limitations: Despite large depth, rarefaction showed incomplete sorted-subset sequencing. Tissue TCR repertoires likely differ from these blood-only repertoires. Around 5% of naive CD4 clonotypes were shared across a handful of donors.

Naivety among CD8 cells was defined by CD45RO negativity and positive CCR7 selection, thereby excluding terminally differentiated effector memory CD45RA+ cells. Data came from immunoSEQ multiplex PCR; TCRdb stores just in-frame clones and leaves some out. The sample consists of around 2,000,000 clones, roughly 95% of them appearing once. This CDR3 is built from 15 residues. Germline V gives CDR1 MDHEN, CDR2 SYDVKM. After removal of 5 bases from V and 5 bases from J, the junction contained 9 bases not matched to a gene. The TCR originated in a young man in good health. The chain carries TRBV28 and TRBJ1-1; 9 nucleotides align to TRBD1. Sequencing was carried out using naive CD8+ T cells sorted from blood. The CDR3 reads CASSAPGTGWTEAFF. Written as DNA, the CDR3 is TGTGCCAGCAGTGCTCCGGGGACAGGGTGGACTGAAGCTTTCTTT.